These T cell receptor beta chains were read from a single sample in a study of T cell responses to AZD1222 COVID-19 vaccine. Data came from immunoSEQ multiplex PCR; TCRdb stores just in-frame clones and leaves some out. The table lists 70,000 to 95,000 clones, 85% to 90% of them singletons. The sample in question was peripheral blood, obtained 28 days after the second AZD1222 dose. These receptors were taken from an adult who received the AZD1222 COVID-19 vaccine. CDR3s include the opening cysteine and the closing phenylalanine or tryptophan. D genes are given only for firm matches. Some rows mark clone size as missing; the rest say once, few, many or name a class of expanded clone.

TRBV9	NA	once	TRBJ1-1	CASSSNRGEQAFF	TGTGCCAGCAGCTCCAACCGAGGGGAACAAGCTTTCTTT
TRBV28	NA	NA	TRBJ2-1	CAATDSVVYNEQFF	TGTGCGGCAACGGACAGCGTTGTTTACAATGAGCAGTTCTTC
TRBV2	TRBD2	NA	TRBJ2-7	CASSPHITSGRARFREQYF	TGTGCCAGCAGTCCTCACATAACTAGCGGGAGAGCCCGATTTAGGGAGCAGTACTTC
TRBV4-2	NA	NA	TRBJ1-2	CASSQQAGANYGYTF	TGTGCCAGCAGCCAACAGGCTGGAGCTAACTATGGCTACACCTTC
TRBV30	NA	NA	TRBJ2-7	CAWSVFGTPSPHEQYF	TGTGCCTGGAGTGTTTTCGGGACTCCCTCTCCTCACGAGCAGTACTTC
TRBV5-1	TRBD1	few	TRBJ1-2	CASSSVRDRPYGYTF	TGCGCCAGCAGCTCGGTTCGGGACAGACCGTATGGCTACACCTTC
TRBV18	NA	NA	TRBJ2-7	CASSRLRENEQYF	TGTGCCAGCTCACGGCTCAGGGAAAACGAGCAGTACTTC
TRBV28	TRBD2	NA	TRBJ2-1	CASSSETSGSNEQFF	TGTGCCAGCAGTTCCGAGACTAGCGGGAGTAATGAGCAGTTCTTC
TRBV18	NA	NA	TRBJ1-3	CASSPYAGARRNTIYF	TGTGCCAGCTCACCCTACGCAGGGGCTAGGCGAAACACCATATATTTT
TRBV6-6	TRBD2	once	TRBJ2-3	CASSPRTSGASSTDTQYF	TGTGCCAGCAGTCCCCGGACTAGCGGGGCCTCTAGCACAGATACGCAGTATTTT
TRBV14	TRBD2	NA	TRBJ2-7	CASSPRLATRGEQYF	TGTGCCAGCAGCCCCCGACTAGCGACGCGGGGCGAGCAGTACTTC
TRBV30	NA	NA	TRBJ1-4	CAWGRGVASNEKLFF	TGTGCCTGGGGAAGGGGGGTTGCATCTAATGAAAAACTGTTTTTT
TRBV6-1	NA	few	TRBJ1-5	CASSEAGKYQPQHF	TGTGCCAGCAGTGAAGCAGGGAAGTATCAGCCCCAGCATTTT
TRBV3-1/TRBV3-2	TRBD1	NA	TRBJ1-6	CASSQDRNRGGSPLHF	TGTGCCAGCAGCCAAGATAGGAACAGGGGAGGATCACCCCTCCACTTT
TRBV4-1	TRBD1	NA	TRBJ2-1	CASSQVEGVTGVGHNEQFF	TGCGCCAGCAGCCAAGTAGAGGGGGTGACAGGGGTTGGCCACAATGAGCAGTTCTTC
TRBV5-1	TRBD1	NA	TRBJ1-4	CASRPRGRENEKLFF	TGCGCCAGCAGACCCAGGGGGCGGGAGAATGAAAAACTGTTTTTT
TRBV6-5	TRBD1	NA	TRBJ1-1	CATAQGENTEAFF	TGTGCCACCGCACAGGGGGAGAACACTGAAGCTTTCTTT
TRBV18	NA	NA	TRBJ2-1	CASSPPSRGGKIPNEQFF	TGTGCCAGCTCACCCCCCTCGAGAGGCGGGAAGATACCCAATGAGCAGTTCTTC
TRBV11-2	TRBD1	NA	TRBJ1-6	CASSPRQGGGSPLHF	TGTGCCAGCAGCCCCCGACAGGGAGGAGGGTCACCCCTCCACTTT
TRBV14	NA	NA	TRBJ2-1	CASSRVGVNEQFF	TGTGCCAGCAGCCGCGTTGGGGTCAATGAGCAGTTCTTC
TRBV5-1	NA	NA	TRBJ1-4	CASSVDSAKLFF	TGCGCCAGCAGCGTTGACTCCGCTAAACTGTTTTTT
TRBV7-9	TRBD1	NA	TRBJ2-1	CASSLDRGSSSYNEQFF	TGTGCCAGCAGCTTAGACAGGGGATCGAGCTCCTACAATGAGCAGTTCTTC
TRBV5-5	NA	NA	TRBJ1-1	CASSLFNVNTEAFF	TGTGCCAGCAGCTTGTTCAACGTGAACACTGAAGCTTTCTTT
TRBV18	TRBD1	once	TRBJ1-2	CASSPAADRANYGYTF	TGTGCCAGCTCACCAGCCGCGGACAGGGCTAACTATGGCTACACCTTC
TRBV5-5	TRBD1	NA	TRBJ2-2	CASSLSPGGATGELFF	TGTGCCAGCAGCTTGAGTCCAGGGGGAGCGACCGGGGAGCTGTTTTTT
TRBV19	NA	NA	TRBJ1-5	CASSMVLAGSQPQHF	TGTGCCAGTAGTATGGTTCTGGCAGGGAGTCAGCCCCAGCATTTT
TRBV6-2/TRBV6-3	NA	NA	TRBJ2-7	CASSYGLGGDYEQYF	TGTGCCAGCAGTTACGGCCTGGGGGGAGATTACGAGCAGTACTTC
TRBV11-3	NA	few	TRBJ2-3	CASSLAEPDTQYF	TGTGCCAGCAGCTTAGCAGAACCAGATACGCAGTATTTT
TRBV29-1	NA	few	TRBJ1-2	CSGGGGSYGYTF	TGCAGCGGCGGGGGAGGGAGCTATGGCTACACCTTC
TRBV7-9	NA	NA	TRBJ1-1	CASSLIGSTEAFF	TGTGCCAGCAGCTTAATCGGAAGCACTGAAGCTTTCTTT
TRBV27	NA	NA	TRBJ1-4	CASSPLGWEKLFF	TGTGCCAGCAGTCCACTCGGTTGGGAAAAACTGTTTTTT
TRBV19	NA	NA	TRBJ1-2	CASSIRNGYTF	TGTGCCAGTAGTATACGGAATGGCTACACCTTC
TRBV11-2	NA	NA	TRBJ2-2	CASSPATPNTGELFF	TGTGCCAGCAGCCCCGCCACACCGAACACCGGGGAGCTGTTTTTT
TRBV18	NA	NA	TRBJ2-1	CASSPLGANYNEQFF	TGTGCCAGCTCGCCGCTTGGGGCTAACTACAATGAGCAGTTCTTC
TRBV4-1	TRBD2	once	TRBJ2-5	CASSQDGSGTQETQYF	TGCGCCAGCAGCCAAGACGGTAGCGGGACCCAAGAGACCCAGTACTTC
TRBV4-1	TRBD1	NA	TRBJ1-5	CASSHIPDTPGQGGQPQHF	TGCGCCAGCAGCCATATCCCCGACACACCGGGACAGGGAGGTCAGCCCCAGCATTTT
TRBV6-5	TRBD1	NA	TRBJ1-4	CASNRGREKLFF	TGTGCCAGCAACAGGGGGCGGGAAAAACTGTTTTTT
TRBV6-2/TRBV6-3	NA	NA	TRBJ1-4	CASSYRSGANEKLFF	TGTGCCAGCAGTTATCGGTCAGGCGCTAATGAAAAACTGTTTTTT
TRBV27	TRBD1	NA	TRBJ1-1	CASSRRGSGQGLRAFF	TGTGCCAGCAGCCGAAGAGGTTCGGGACAGGGTCTGAGAGCTTTCTTT
TRBV5-5	TRBD1	NA	TRBJ1-4	CATDPTGLYEKLFF	TGTGCCACCGATCCGACAGGGCTCTATGAAAAACTGTTTTTT
TRBV5-1	NA	few	TRBJ1-2	CASSFRTGGGYTF	TGCGCCAGCAGCTTCAGGACCGGGGGTGGCTACACCTTC
TRBV12-2	NA	NA	TRBJ2-3	CASRKLAYTTDTQYF	TGTGCAAGTCGTAAACTAGCGTATACCACAGATACGCAGTATTTT
TRBV27	TRBD1	NA	TRBJ2-2	CASSFPTGRPNTGELFF	TGTGCCAGCAGTTTCCCGACAGGGAGACCGAACACCGGGGAGCTGTTTTTT
TRBV12-3/TRBV12-4	NA	NA	TRBJ2-7	CASGRSLQYF	TGTGCCAGCGGGAGGAGCCTACAGTACTTC
TRBV27	TRBD1	NA	TRBJ1-2	CASSPDRGGGYTF	TGTGCCAGCAGCCCGGACAGGGGAGGTGGCTACACCTTC
TRBV6-1	TRBD2	NA	TRBJ2-7	CASSDLPGLTSYEQYF	TGTGCCAGCAGTGACCTTCCGGGACTAACCTCCTACGAGCAGTACTTC
TRBV18	TRBD1	NA	TRBJ2-2	CASSPRDRVNTGELFF	TGTGCCAGCTCACCCCGGGACAGGGTCAACACCGGGGAGCTGTTTTTT
TRBV7-8	TRBD2	NA	TRBJ2-7	CASSLGLGGDYEQYF	TGTGCCAGCAGCTTAGGCCTTGGGGGGGACTACGAGCAGTACTTC
TRBV7-9	NA	NA	TRBJ1-2	CASSSIPYGYTF	TGTGCCAGCAGCTCAATACCCTATGGCTACACCTTC
TRBV13	NA	once	TRBJ2-7	CASSFWNYEQYF	TGTGCCAGCAGCTTCTGGAATTACGAGCAGTACTTC
TRBV6-5	NA	NA	TRBJ1-1	CASSIDRLNTEAFF	TGTGCCAGCAGTATCGACAGACTGAACACTGAAGCTTTCTTT
TRBV4-1	TRBD1	NA	TRBJ1-5	CASSHRTGGNQPQHF	TGCGCCAGCAGCCATAGGACAGGGGGCAATCAGCCCCAGCATTTT
TRBV4-1	NA	NA	TRBJ2-5	CASSPTGRQETQYF	TGCGCCAGCAGCCCGACGGGCCGGCAAGAGACCCAGTACTTC
TRBV7-2	NA	NA	TRBJ1-5	CASSLAGLGLSNQPQHF	TGTGCCAGCAGCTTAGCGGGTTTGGGGTTGAGCAATCAGCCCCAGCATTTT
TRBV5-6	TRBD2	NA	TRBJ2-7	CASSWPGTRSSYEQYF	TGTGCCAGCAGCTGGCCCGGGACTAGGAGCTCCTACGAGCAGTACTTC